The rows below give T cell receptor beta chains drawn from one sample of a study of regulatory T cells in long-lasting Graves disease. One entry per CDR3 protein results from TCRdb running MiXCR on the multiplex PCR reads. The sample includes 300,000 to 350,000 distinct CDR3 sequences, about 20% of them seen just once. Sequencing was performed on peripheral blood mononuclear cells (PBMCs), taken when the disease was refractory, from a patient treated with antithyroid drugs. These receptors all stem from a female donor with Graves disease. CDR3s include the opening cysteine and the closing phenylalanine or tryptophan. The order of the fields is D gene, V gene, CDR3 length, J gene, clone size, CDR3 protein, CDR3 DNA. A D gene is named only where the DNA matches it firmly. Size is stated for part of the rows, as once, few or many counts, or as a class when the clone is expanded.

.	TRBV9	15	TRBJ2-2	.	CASSVEAGVAGELFF	TGTGCCAGCAGCGTAGAGGCCGGCGTAGCCGGGGAGCTGTTTTTT
TRBD1	TRBV3-1	13	TRBJ1-2	many	CASSSNRGDGYTF	TGTGCCAGCAGCTCGAACAGGGGAGATGGCTACACCTTC
.	TRBV19	17	TRBJ1-1	.	CASSISLPRVMNTEAFF	TGTGCCAGTAGTATATCCCTCCCACGGGTAATGAACACTGAAGCTTTCTTT
.	TRBV6-1	13	TRBJ1-2	few	CASATGTHYGYTF	TGTGCCAGCGCCACAGGGACCCACTATGGCTACACCTTC
.	TRBV11-2	15	TRBJ2-5	many	CASSPTGNKGETQYF	TGTGCCAGCAGCCCAACAGGGAATAAGGGGGAGACCCAGTACTTC
TRBD1	TRBV18	15	TRBJ1-1	.	CASSPITGGHTEAFF	TGTGCCAGCTCACCAATAACAGGGGGCCACACTGAAGCTTTCTTT
.	TRBV7-6	16	TRBJ2-2	few	CASSSTSRGGSGELFF	TGTGCCAGCAGCTCGACATCCAGGGGCGGTTCCGGGGAGCTGTTTTTT
TRBD2	TRBV7-9	16	TRBJ2-5	many	CASSSAAGGIQETQYF	TGTGCCAGCAGCTCCGCAGCGGGGGGGATACAAGAGACCCAGTACTTC
TRBD1	TRBV7-8	17	TRBJ1-6	many	CASSLATGKGYNSPLHF	TGTGCCAGCAGCTTAGCGACAGGGAAGGGTTATAATTCACCCCTCCACTTT
TRBD1	TRBV18	17	TRBJ1-3	few	CASSPRSGQVSGNTIYF	TGTGCCAGCTCACCTCGATCGGGACAGGTCTCTGGAAACACCATATATTTT
TRBD2	TRBV10-3	15	TRBJ2-1	few	CAISEGLAATNEQFF	TGTGCCATCAGTGAGGGCCTAGCGGCCACTAATGAGCAGTTCTTC
TRBD1	TRBV5-6	14	TRBJ2-7	few	CASSLTGVYYEQYF	TGTGCCAGCAGCTTGACAGGGGTTTACTACGAGCAGTACTTC
.	TRBV20-1	11	TRBJ1-4	.	CSVWVGEKLFF	TGCAGTGTCTGGGTGGGAGAAAAACTGTTTTTT
.	TRBV5-1	14	TRBJ1-2	many	CASSSEGGPYGYTF	TGCGCCAGCAGCTCGGAGGGCGGGCCCTATGGCTACACCTTC
.	TRBV2	13	TRBJ2-5	many	CASSERTRETQYF	TGTGCCAGCAGTGAAAGGACCCGAGAGACCCAGTACTTC
TRBD2	TRBV28	16	TRBJ2-3	.	CASSSPGGPLVGTQYF	TGTGCCAGCAGTTCCCCGGGAGGGCCTTTGGTGGGTACGCAGTATTTT
.	TRBV3-1	17	TRBJ2-1	.	CASSPKLLPGLMDEQFF	TGTGCCAGCAGCCCTAAGCTACTCCCGGGTCTAATGGATGAGCAGTTCTTC
.	TRBV20-1	16	TRBJ2-7	few	CSARAQLAGSSYEQYF	TGCAGTGCTAGAGCCCAACTCGCGGGGAGCTCCTACGAGCAGTACTTC
.	TRBV7-9	12	TRBJ1-1	.	CASSWVSGEAFF	TGTGCCAGCAGTTGGGTGTCTGGCGAAGCTTTCTTT
.	TRBV2	18	TRBJ2-3	.	CASSDELFQDTATDTQYF	TGTGCCAGCAGTGACGAGCTTTTCCAGGACACGGCCACAGATACGCAGTATTTT
.	TRBV30	12	TRBJ1-3	.	CAWRPGGNTIYF	TGTGCCTGGAGACCCGGGGGGAACACCATATATTTT
.	TRBV19	13	TRBJ1-2	.	CASSSIRNYGYTF	TGTGCCAGTAGTTCGATCCGTAACTATGGCTACACCTTC
.	TRBV12-3/TRBV12-4	13	TRBJ2-5	many	CASSLHLSETQYF	TGTGCCAGCAGCCTTCACCTCTCGGAGACCCAGTACTTC
.	TRBV3-1	13	TRBJ2-2	many	CASSQVGTGELFF	TGTGCCAGCAGCCAAGTCGGAACCGGGGAGCTGTTTTTT
.	TRBV11-3	13	TRBJ2-3	many	CASRSILTDTQYF	TGTGCCAGCCGGAGCATACTCACAGATACGCAGTATTTT
TRBD2	TRBV6-1	14	TRBJ2-5	.	CASNRLAATETQYF	TGTGCCAGCAATAGACTAGCCGCGACCGAGACCCAGTACTTC
TRBD1	TRBV6-1	17	TRBJ1-5	.	CASNTGGGPLGAGPQHF	TGTGCCAGCAATACAGGGGGGGGCCCCCTTGGCGCGGGGCCCCAGCATTTT
.	TRBV5-4	17	TRBJ2-5	few	CASSSGRPRSSQETQYF	TGTGCCAGCAGCTCCGGTAGGCCCAGGTCCTCTCAAGAGACCCAGTACTTC
TRBD2	TRBV7-2	16	TRBJ2-7	few	CASSLAGLADIYEQYF	TGTGCCAGCAGCTTAGCGGGACTAGCGGACATCTACGAGCAGTACTTC
.	TRBV10-3	14	TRBJ2-7	few	CAISGAGASYEQYF	TGTGCCATCAGTGGGGCGGGGGCATCCTACGAGCAGTACTTC
TRBD1	TRBV7-3	17	TRBJ1-1	few	CASSAGTGQGRSTEAFF	TGTGCCAGCAGCGCCGGGACAGGGCAAGGTCGGAGCACTGAAGCTTTCTTT